These 30 T cell receptor beta chains were sequenced from one sample in a study of T cell responses to AZD1222 COVID-19 vaccine. TCRdb's table, derived via immunoSEQ multiplex PCR, lists solely in-frame clones and lacks some. The table has 140,000 or so clones, roughly 87% seen once. Source: peripheral blood, taken 28 days after the second dose of the MenACWY control vaccine. The receptors were gathered from an adult who received the MenACWY meningococcal vaccine as a control.

The V and J genes are TRBV6-2 or TRBV6-3 and TRBJ2-5, with D possibly being TRBD1 (6 bases). Germline CDR1 reads MNHEY; CDR2 reads SVGEGT. The CDR3 has 16 residues. Between the trimmed V and J ends, which lost 4 bases and 4 bases, there was a span of 19 bases. DNA of the CDR3: TGTGCCAGCAGTTTGGGCACCGGACAGCAAGGAGAGACCCAGTACTTC. Protein: CASSLGTGQQGETQYF.

The V and J genes are TRBV24-1 and TRBJ2-3; 7 bases align to TRBD2. The CDR3 is 16 residues long. With 2 bases clipped from V and 4 bases from J, the junction kept 8 bases outside the gene matches. Germline V lookup: CDR1 KGHDR, CDR2 SFDVKD. CDR3 sequence (DNA): TGTGCCACCAGTGATTCCCAAGCGGGAAAGTCAGATACGCAGTATTTT. Amino acids: CATSDSQAGKSDTQYF.

This rearrangement joins TRBV5-6 to TRBJ1-3; D unclear. Germline V lookup: CDR1 SGHDT, CDR2 YYEEEE. Between the trimmed V and J ends, which lost 4 bases and 0 bases, there was a span of 8 bases. The CDR3 covers 14 residues. The CDR3 is CASSLTYSGNTIYF. The CDR3 DNA is TGTGCCAGCAGCCTGACCTACTCTGGAAACACCATATATTTT. The complete variable domain, with remaining parts taken from reference TRBV5-6 and TRBJ1-3, reads DAGVTQSPTHLIKTRGQQVTLRCSPKSGHDTVSWYQQALGQGPQFIFQYYEEEERQRGNFPDRFSGHQFPNYSSELNVNALLLGDSALYLCASSLTYSGNTIYFGEGSWLTVV.

V usage is TRBV18 and J usage is TRBJ2-7; 12 nucleotides agree with TRBD1. The CDR3 is made up of 16 amino acids. V shed 0 bases, J shed 4 bases, and the junction held 4 bases outside the gene matches. Germline V gene lookup returns CDR1 KGHSH and CDR2 LQKENI. CDR3 region: CASSPPGTGGEYEQYF. In DNA form, the CDR3 reads TGTGCCAGCTCACCACCGGGGACAGGGGGCGAGTACGAGCAGTACTTC.

The rearrangement joins TRBV12-3 or TRBV12-4 to TRBJ1-5; no definite D call. CDR3 size: 13 residues. With 0 bases removed from V and 11 bases from J, the gap between germline ends came to 11 bases. This CDR3 reads CASSLAGKGAQHF. The CDR3 DNA sequence: TGTGCCAGCAGTTTAGCGGGGAAGGGAGCCCAGCATTTT.

This clone was recorded once. The chain recombines TRBV4-1 with TRBJ2-7; 10 bases are a match to TRBD1. With 1 base clipped from V and 4 bases from J, the junction kept 4 bases outside the gene matches. The CDR3 runs to 15 residues. Germline CDR1 reads MGHRA; CDR2 reads YSYEKL. The CDR3 here is CASSQVADRGYEQYF. The DNA for the CDR3 is TGCGCCAGCAGCCAAGTTGCGGACAGGGGGTACGAGCAGTACTTC.

The table lists this clone with a few counts. The chain combines TRBV28 with TRBJ2-3; 8 bases agree with TRBD2. Germline assignment: CDR1 MDHEN and CDR2 SYDVKM. This CDR3 is 17 amino acids long. The ends lost 6 bases at V and 6 bases at J; junction bases unmatched: 17. CDR3 protein: CASSPAGSGNFPDTQYF. The CDR3 coding sequence is TGTGCCAGCAGCCCTGCTGGTAGCGGGAACTTCCCCGATACGCAGTATTTT.

This rearrangement joins TRBV24-1 to TRBJ2-5; tentative D call: TRBD2 (5 bases). The CDR3 loop spans 15 amino acids. V dropped 4 bases and J dropped 10 bases, with 21 bases sitting between them. The germline V gene has CDR1 KGHDR and CDR2 SFDVKD. The CDR3 is CATSDPADSGEVQYF. Written as DNA, the CDR3 is TGTGCCACCAGTGACCCAGCGGACTCCGGGGAAGTCCAGTACTTC.

The rearrangement uses TRBV10-3 and TRBJ2-7; TRBD1 matches 8 bases. Germline assignment: CDR1 ENHRY and CDR2 SYGVKD. Losses at the gene ends were 4 bases for V and 3 bases for J; bases not matched to a gene: 5. This CDR3 contains 14 residues. The CDR3 nucleotides are TGTGCCATCAGTGCATTCACAGGGGGCTACGAGCAGTACTTC. Translated: CAISAFTGGYEQYF.

The V gene is TRBV11-1, the J gene TRBJ2-7; D is possibly TRBD1 (6 bases). Germline-derived CDR1 and CDR2 are SGHAT and FQDESV (reference sequence). V was pared by 5 bases and J by 2 bases, with 13 bases between. This CDR3 has 14 residues. CDR3 region: CASSRLGAAYEQYF. The CDR3 bases are TGTGCCAGCAGCCGGCTGGGGGCGGCCTACGAGCAGTACTTC.

This chain uses TRBV5-4 with TRBJ2-1; the D gene is possibly TRBD1 (6 bases). V lost 0 bases and J 12 bases, leaving 13 bases between the germline ends. This CDR3 contains 13 residues. Germline V lookup: CDR1 SGHNT, CDR2 YYREEE (reference sequence). CDR3 in amino acids: CASSLAQGSRQFF. CDR3 bases: TGTGCCAGCAGCTTGGCACAGGGAAGTCGGCAGTTCTTC.

V gene TRBV5-1 combines with J gene TRBJ1-6; D possibly corresponds to TRBD1 (5 bases). Per germline, CDR1 SGHRS and CDR2 YFSETQ. This CDR3 is 13 amino acids long. Trimming cost V 4 bases and J 9 bases, with 11 bases left between them. For the CDR3, the DNA is TGCGCCAGCAGCCTGGACATTTCTTCACCCCTCCACTTT. Translated: CASSLDISSPLHF.

This CDR3 is CASSLGTQNQPQHF. In DNA, the CDR3 is TGTGCCAGCAGCCTCGGGACACAGAATCAGCCCCAGCATTTT. The rearrangement links TRBV6-5 to TRBJ1-5; possible D gene TRBD1, 6 bases. Germline-derived CDR1 and CDR2 are MNHEY and SVGAGI. Trimming left V 6 bases short and J 4 bases short, with 13 bases between. CDR3 length: 14 residues.

This chain joins TRBV29-1 and TRBJ2-7; maybe TRBD1 (6 bases). The V gene's germline CDR1 is SQVTM and CDR2 ANQGSEA. CDR3 length: 14 amino acids. V was pared by 1 base and J by 3 bases, with 13 bases between. The CDR3 loop reads CSVEVVGTRYEQYF. In DNA form, the CDR3 reads TGCAGCGTTGAAGTAGTCGGGACACGCTACGAGCAGTACTTC.

The chain recombines TRBV2 with TRBJ1-2, with D uncertain. Germline V lookup: CDR1 SNHLY, CDR2 FYNNEI. The V and J ends lost 4 bases and 2 bases respectively, with 11 bases between them. This CDR3 is built from 14 residues. The CDR3 sequence: CASSGPGTNYGYTF. The CDR3 DNA reads TGTGCCAGCAGTGGCCCAGGAACAAACTATGGCTACACCTTC.

The chain joins TRBV7-3 to TRBJ2-1, with TRBD1 matching over 10 bases. Germline V gives CDR1 SGHTA, CDR2 FQGTGA. Trimming took 5 bases from V and 6 from J; bases not matched to a gene: 7. The CDR3 totals 15 residues. The CDR3, as DNA: TGTGCCAGCAGCGAGGACAGGGGGTGGGGCAATGAGCAGTTCTTC. This gives the protein CASSEDRGWGNEQFF.

This sequence joins TRBV30 and TRBJ2-2, with TRBD2 matching 13 bases. V shed 3 bases, J shed 2 bases, and the junction held 6 bases outside the gene matches. This CDR3 has 17 amino acids. Per germline, CDR1 GTSNPN and CDR2 SVGIG (reference sequence). The CDR3 reads CAWSQLAGGPNTGELFF. The CDR3 nucleotides are TGTGCCTGGAGCCAACTAGCGGGGGGGCCCAACACCGGGGAGCTGTTTTTT.

V usage is TRBV4-3 and J usage is TRBJ1-5, with D uncertain. CDR1 and CDR2 (germline): LGHNA, YSLEER. There are 13 residues in the CDR3. Trimming left V 0 bases short and J 6 bases short, with 6 bases between. The DNA for the CDR3 is TGCGCCAGCAGCCAAGAGGAGGGTCAGCCCCAGCATTTT. Its translation is CASSQEEGQPQHF.

This clone was seen only a few times. V usage is TRBV2 and J usage is TRBJ1-2; TRBD1 might be the D (5 bases). Trimming removed 8 bases at V and 6 bases at J, with 16 bases between. The germline gives CDR1 SNHLY, CDR2 FYNNEI. The CDR3 extends over 13 amino acids. The CDR3 spells CASGASRRDGYTF. Written as DNA, the CDR3 is TGTGCCAGCGGGGCATCCCGGCGCGATGGCTACACCTTC.

The DNA for the CDR3 is TGCGCCAGCAGCTTGGAGGGGGCGCTAACTAATGAAAAACTGTTTTTT. Protein: CASSLEGALTNEKLFF. The chain carries TRBV5-1 and TRBJ1-4; TRBD1 matches at 7 bases. The germline CDR1 and CDR2 sequences are SGHRS and YFSETQ. J was trimmed by 1 base and V by 0 bases; bases with no gene match: 3. The CDR3 length is 16 residues.

This clone was detected only a few times. The V and J genes are TRBV7-2 and TRBJ1-6; 7 bases map to TRBD1. In germline, CDR1 is SGHTA, CDR2 FQGNSA. Losses at the gene ends were 5 bases for V and 6 bases for J; bases not matched to a gene: 4. The CDR3 runs to 14 residues. The CDR3 DNA is TGTGCCAGCAGCCCGACAGGGTCTAATTCACCCCTCCACTTT. It specifies CASSPTGSNSPLHF.

This clone showed up just a few times. The sample contains more than one DNA sequence encoding this CDR3. The CDR3 region has the DNA TGTGCCAGCAGCCAGGGGAAAGAGACCCAGTACTTC. Translating gives CASSQGKETQYF. V is TRBV28 and J is TRBJ2-5, with D possibly matching TRBD1 (6 bases). The V and J ends lost 6 bases and 3 bases respectively, with 8 bases between them. Germline assignment: CDR1 MDHEN and CDR2 SYDVKM. The CDR3 is made up of 12 amino acids.

The chain joins TRBV6-1 to TRBJ2-7; D unclear. Germline V CDR1 and CDR2: MNHNS, SASEGT. This CDR3 contains 11 residues. The germline V and J ends were trimmed by 1 base and 10 bases, with 8 bases remaining between them. As DNA, the CDR3 is TGTGCCAGCAGTGAAGGGGCGCGCCAGTACTTC. Its translation is CASSEGARQYF.

The chain employs TRBV7-2 and TRBJ1-1; a weak D match, TRBD1 (6 bases). Trimming removed 1 base from V and 5 bases from J, with 14 bases in between. Per germline, CDR1 SGHTA and CDR2 FQGNSA. The CDR3 contains 15 residues. CDR3 residues: CASSLGVQGRTEAFF. CDR3 nucleotides: TGTGCCAGCAGCTTAGGGGTTCAGGGGAGGACTGAAGCTTTCTTT.

V is TRBV28 and J is TRBJ1-2; D is perhaps TRBD1 (5 bases). V was trimmed by 1 base and J by 8 bases, leaving 17 bases between them. This CDR3 spans 15 amino acids. Germline V gene sequence: CDR1 MDHEN, CDR2 SYDVKM. The CDR3 DNA reads TGTGCCAGCAGTTTATTCGGGGGACTGGTATCCGGCTACACCTTC. Translating gives CASSLFGGLVSGYTF.

The rearrangement links TRBV28 to TRBJ2-3, with D tentatively TRBD2 (5 bases). The V gene's germline CDR1 is MDHEN and CDR2 SYDVKM. This CDR3 is 14 amino acids long. V was shortened by 1 base and J by 4 bases, with 9 bases between the two germline ends. The CDR3 spells CASSLSGFPDTQYF. The CDR3 DNA reads as TGTGCCAGCAGTTTATCGGGGTTTCCAGATACGCAGTATTTT.

The V call is TRBV19, the J call TRBJ2-7, with D possibly matching TRBD1 (5 bases). Germline V gene sequence: CDR1 LNHDA, CDR2 SQIVND (reference sequence). CDR3 length: 14 amino acids. Trimming stripped 1 base from V and 5 bases from J, with 12 bases between. This CDR3 reads CASSIGTYRDEQYF. The CDR3 DNA sequence: TGTGCCAGTAGTATAGGGACATACCGCGACGAGCAGTACTTC.

V is TRBV11-3 and J is TRBJ2-7; D is possibly TRBD1 (5 bases). The CDR3 length is 13 residues. The V and J ends lost 5 bases and 4 bases respectively, with 12 bases between them. Germline V CDR1 and CDR2: SGHNT, YENEEA. DNA for the CDR3: TGTGCCAGCAGCGTAGGGGCCGTATACGAGCAGTACTTC. This sequence encodes CASSVGAVYEQYF.

The chain recombines TRBV6-1 with TRBJ1-1; 12 bases align to TRBD1. CDR3 size: 18 residues. Trimming at V came to 0 bases and at J to 5 bases, leaving 10 bases not matched to a gene. Germline loops: CDR1 MNHNS, CDR2 SASEGT. DNA of the CDR3: TGTGCCAGCAGTGAAGCAGGCGAGGGACAGGGGGCTTGGACTGAAGCTTTCTTT. This codes for CASSEAGEGQGAWTEAFF.

This clone is a singleton in its sample. This chain links TRBV5-1 with TRBJ1-4, with D unresolved. In germline, CDR1 is SGHRS, CDR2 YFSETQ. V shed 3 bases and J shed 0 bases, with 6 bases lying between them. This CDR3 has 14 amino acids. This CDR3 reads CASSSHSTNEKLFF. The CDR3 bases are TGCGCCAGCAGCTCCCACTCAACTAATGAAAAACTGTTTTTT.